Sequencing of this T cell receptor (beta chain) was carried out in a study of lung T cells in sarcoidosis with Löfgren's syndrome (dated by TCRdb to the late 2010s). The study in broad terms: Sarcoidosis was characterized as a granulomatous disease that is mostly pulmonary, in which CD4+ T cells accumulate in bronchoalveolar lavage fluid. The repertoire analyses centered on Lofgren's syndrome patients. Study-wide conclusions, independent of this receptor: Compared with control subjects, Lofgren's syndrome patients were reported to have TRAV12-1 and TRBV2 as the most expanded V gene segments. In alphabeta pairing analysis, TRAV12-1 was found to pair preferentially with TRBV2, and CDR3 homology was shown by the resulting paired TCRs. CDR3 motifs in TRAV12-1 and TRBV2 were reported to be shared across several Lofgren's syndrome patients, which suggests public CD4+ TCR repertoires. Recognition of a sarcoidosis-associated antigen was only suggested, and the antigen itself remained putative and was not identified.

These reads were obtained on an Illumina MiSeq. In-frame beta chains were kept once TCRdb had trimmed the public reads at Q25 with fastp and called clones with MiXCR. Each record represents a unique CDR3 protein, reported with the most common genes and DNA among its rows. A total of 50,000 to 65,000 distinct CDR3 sequences appear in this sample, less than 25% of them only once. The ten largest clonotypes hold 2% to 2.5% of the sample. This clonotype was found many times. Its antigen specificity is not known. Base qualities are not at hand, and no much larger clone is one base apart. Based on the germline V gene, the CDR1 and CDR2 sequences are MGHRA and YSYEKL. V lost 5 bases and J lost 0 bases; the stretch between them is 17 bases long. From the cysteine through the phenylalanine, the CDR3 covers 17 amino acids. Only the CDR3 portion is preserved as DNA: 51 bases, with reading frame beginning at the first base.

The sequencing input was CD4+ T cells from PBMCs. The receptor chain draws on TRBV4-1 and TRBJ1-3; confidence is insufficient to name the D gene. The sequence was obtained from a human donor with sarcoidosis (Löfgren's syndrome or another form), or a control subject (not recorded which). CDR3 loop: CASSRAGLILSGNTIYF. At the DNA level, the sequence is TGCGCCAGCAGCAGGGCAGGCCTAATTCTCTCTGGAAACACCATATATTTT.